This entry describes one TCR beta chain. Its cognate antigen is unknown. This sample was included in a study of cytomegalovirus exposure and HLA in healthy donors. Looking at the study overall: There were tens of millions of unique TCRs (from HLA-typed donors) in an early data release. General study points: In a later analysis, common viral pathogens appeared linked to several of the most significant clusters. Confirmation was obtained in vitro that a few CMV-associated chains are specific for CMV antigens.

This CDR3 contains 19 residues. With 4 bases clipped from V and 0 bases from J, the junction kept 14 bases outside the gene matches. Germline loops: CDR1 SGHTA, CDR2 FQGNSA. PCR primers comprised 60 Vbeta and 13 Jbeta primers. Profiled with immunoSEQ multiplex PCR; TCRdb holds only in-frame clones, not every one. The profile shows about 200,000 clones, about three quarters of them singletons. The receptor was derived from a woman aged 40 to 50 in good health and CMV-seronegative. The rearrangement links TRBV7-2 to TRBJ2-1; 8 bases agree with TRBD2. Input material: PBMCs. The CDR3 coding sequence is TGTGCCAGCAGCTCTCGGGTAACTAGCGGCCTAAGCTCCTACAATGAGCAGTTCTTC. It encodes CASSSRVTSGLSSYNEQFF. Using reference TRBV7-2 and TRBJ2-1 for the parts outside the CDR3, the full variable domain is GAGVSQSPSNKVTEKGKDVELRCDPISGHTALYWYRQSLGQGLEFLIYFQGNSAPDKSGLPSDRFSAERTGGSVSTLTIQRTQQEDSAVYLCASSSRVTSGLSSYNEQFFGPGTRLTVL.